What follows are 20 T cell receptor beta chains derived from one specimen sequenced in a study of blood T cells in healthy people across ages. Primers used in a second PCR of roughly 7 to 12 cycles were a sample-barcoded 5' primer and a J-beta primer mix. Each CDR3 protein is one row after TCRdb ran MiXCR on the 5' RACE reads. The sample records about 1 million distinct CDR3 sequences, 40% to 45% being singletons. Sequencing was done on a sample of blood. These receptors were obtained from a woman aged 60-75 years in good health.

The V gene is TRBV5-1, the J gene TRBJ2-1, with D possibly being TRBD1 or TRBD2 (5 bases each). This CDR3 comprises 14 residues. Germline CDR1 is SGHRS and CDR2 is YFSETQ. The ends were cut back, 7 bases at V and 5 bases at J, with 16 bases in the middle. CDR3 sequence: CASALEGPNNEQFF. CDR3 coding DNA: TGCGCCAGCGCCCTAGAGGGGCCCAACAATGAGCAGTTCTTC.

V and J are TRBV12-5 and TRBJ2-5, with D unresolved. From germline, CDR1 is LGHNT and CDR2 FRNRAP. The V gene lost 3 bases and the J gene lost 4 bases, with 9 bases spanning the gap. CDR3 length equals 13 residues. The CDR3 loop reads CASGFTNRETQYF. The CDR3 DNA reads TGTGCTAGTGGTTTCACGAATCGAGAGACCCAGTACTTC.

This clonotype was counted a single time. The chain has TRBV9 and TRBJ2-4, with D possibly TRBD2 on 6 matching bases. This CDR3 comprises 12 residues. Germline V gives CDR1 SGDLS, CDR2 YYNGEE. Trimming removed 3 bases at V and 13 bases at J, with 14 bases between. The CDR3 DNA reads as TGTGCCAGCAGCGCTAGCGACCGCCAGCAGTACTTC. Its translation: CASSASDRQQYF.

The chain uses TRBV12-3 or TRBV12-4 and TRBJ2-3; TRBD1 or TRBD2 may be the D gene (5 bases each). The V and J ends lost 3 bases and 8 bases respectively, with 15 bases between them. The CDR3 totals 14 residues. CDR3 in DNA: TGTGCCAGCAGTTTGGGGGTTGGTGGAGGTACGCAGTATTTT. Its translation is CASSLGVGGGTQYF.

The chain is built from TRBV20-1 and TRBJ1-5, with TRBD1 as a possible D gene (6 bases). The CDR3 runs to 15 residues. From germline, CDR1 is DFQATT and CDR2 SNEGSKA (reference sequence). The V end was cut by 1 base, the J end by 1 base, with 11 bases between. The CDR3 loop is CSARVTGASNQPQHF. The CDR3 coding sequence is TGCAGTGCTAGAGTGACGGGGGCGAGCAATCAGCCCCAGCATTTT.

The CDR3 bases are TGTGCCAGCAGTCCGGACGGACGAGTCAGCTCCTACGAGCAGTACTTC. Translating gives CASSPDGRVSSYEQYF. This rearrangement joins TRBV6-5 to TRBJ2-7; D gene unclear. Germline CDR1 MNHEY, CDR2 SVGAGI. There are 16 residues in the CDR3. V was cut by 5 bases and J by 0 bases, with 17 bases left in between.

In this sample, this clonotype turned up a few times. The gene calls are TRBV2 and TRBJ2-5, with 7 bases fitting TRBD2. The CDR3 is 14 amino acids. CDR1 SNHLY and CDR2 FYNNEI come from the germline V gene. V shed 4 bases and J 8 bases; nucleotides not matched to a gene: 10. In DNA form, the CDR3 reads TGTGCCAGCAGTGGCTTTTGGCGGGAGAGTACCCAGTACTTC. Protein: CASSGFWRESTQYF. The entire variable domain, with the rest obtained from reference TRBV2 and TRBJ2-5, is as follows: EPEVTQTPSHQVTQMGQEVILRCVPISNHLYFYWYRQILGQKVEFLVSFYNNEISEKSEIFDDQFSVERPDGSNFTLKIRSTKLEDSAMYFCASSGFWRESTQYFGPGTRLLVL.

This chain links TRBV10-3 with TRBJ2-1; weak D call: TRBD2 (5 bases). With 4 bases removed from V and 7 bases from J, the gap between germline ends came to 8 bases. Germline CDR1 is ENHRY and CDR2 is SYGVKD. The CDR3 loop spans 12 amino acids. CDR3 sequence (DNA): TGTGCCATCAGTGGCGGGCCTAATGAGCAGTTCTTC. It translates to CAISGGPNEQFF.

The gene calls are TRBV11-2 and TRBJ2-1, with 9 bases identical to TRBD1. J was trimmed by 2 bases and V by 0 bases; bases with no gene match: 8. Germline CDR1 SGHAT, CDR2 FQNNGV. CDR3 length: 18 amino acids. CDR3 region: CASSLELGTGYTYNEQFF. CDR3 nucleotides: TGTGCCAGCAGCTTAGAATTAGGGACAGGGTACACCTACAATGAGCAGTTCTTC.

This clonotype occurred a few times. The chain links TRBV6-6 to TRBJ2-7, with 15 positions matching TRBD2. After removal of 6 bases from V and 6 bases from J, the junction contained 6 bases not matched to a gene. The germline V gene encodes CDR1 MNHNY and CDR2 SVGAGI (reference sequence). CDR3 length equals 15 residues. The CDR3 sequence is CASSATGLAGGEQYF. The CDR3 bases are TGTGCCAGCAGCGCCACGGGACTAGCGGGAGGCGAGCAGTACTTC.

Regarding this clonotype: A junction boundary mismatches the germline segment, possibly from a read error. This CDR3 is CASSTAGTGETQYF. Written as DNA, the CDR3 is TGTGCTAGCAGCACCGCCGGGACAGGAGAGACCCAGTACTTC. The rearrangement uses TRBV7-7 and TRBJ2-5, with 8 bases lining up with TRBD1. Germline V gives CDR1 SSHAT, CDR2 FNYEAQ (reference sequence). The CDR3 is made up of 14 amino acids.

V usage is TRBV5-1 and J usage is TRBJ2-4; D perhaps matches TRBD1 (6 bases). The end of the DNA fits TRBJ2-7 better, so the J call may be wrong. Germline CDR1 is SGHRS and CDR2 is YFSETQ. The CDR3 has 16 amino acids. The CDR3 nucleotides are TGCGCCAGCAGCTTGCAGTCAGCCCAGGGGAGATACGAGCAGTACTTC. It specifies CASSLQSAQGRYEQYF.

The table lists this clonotype with a few counts. The CDR3: CASSPTRLLYNEQFF. The CDR3 nucleotides are TGTGCCAGCAGTCCCACCCGGCTTTTGTACAATGAGCAGTTCTTC. The V gene is TRBV12-3 or TRBV12-4, the J gene TRBJ2-1, with D hard to call. The CDR3 is made up of 15 amino acids. Trimming cost V 5 bases and J 4 bases, with 15 bases left between them.

The V and J genes are TRBV7-9 and TRBJ2-3, with D perhaps TRBD1 or TRBD2 (6 bases each). Between the trimmed V and J ends, which lost 5 bases and 5 bases, there was a span of 17 bases. The germline gives CDR1 SEHNR, CDR2 FQNEAQ (reference sequence). The CDR3 totals 15 residues. CDR3 amino acids: CASSLTGAARDTQYF. The CDR3 nucleotides read TGTGCCAGCAGCCTTACGGGGGCAGCTAGAGATACGCAGTATTTT.

V usage is TRBV20-1 and J usage is TRBJ2-1; 7 bases align to TRBD1. CDR1 and CDR2 (germline): DFQATT, SNEGSKA (reference sequence). J was trimmed by 13 bases and V by 6 bases; bases with no gene match: 18. The CDR3 is made up of 14 amino acids. The CDR3, as DNA: TGCAGTGCCAGCCCAGACAGGGCCCAAGAGACCCAGTTCTTC. Protein product: CSASPDRAQETQFF.

The chain combines TRBV9 with TRBJ2-1; possibly TRBD2 for D (5 bases). The V end was cut by 4 bases, the J end by 1 base, with 12 bases between. The CDR3 sequence is 15 residues long. CDR1 and CDR2 from the germline V gene are SGDLS and YYNGEE. CDR3 in amino acids: CASSPSGLSYNEQFF. The CDR3 coding sequence is TGTGCCAGCAGCCCCAGCGGATTATCCTACAATGAGCAGTTCTTC.

This clonotype has more than one count but fewer than ten. The V and J genes are TRBV30 and TRBJ2-3, with unresolved D. There are 15 residues in the CDR3. V dropped 4 bases and J dropped 4 bases, with 18 bases sitting between them. Per germline, CDR1 GTSNPN and CDR2 SVGIG (reference sequence). The CDR3 reads CAWTTASKYADTQYF. The CDR3 DNA reads TGTGCCTGGACAACAGCTAGTAAATATGCAGATACGCAGTATTTT.

The rearrangement links TRBV20-1 to TRBJ2-3, with D maybe TRBD2 (6 bases). Germline V CDR1 and CDR2: DFQATT, SNEGSKA (reference sequence). Trimming pared 0 bases from V and 3 bases from J, leaving 16 bases between. This CDR3 spans 16 amino acids. The DNA for the CDR3 is TGCAGTGCTAGAGATCCGCAGTGGGGGAGGACAGATACGCAGTATTTT. This sequence encodes CSARDPQWGRTDTQYF.

This sequence joins TRBV7-9 and TRBJ2-3; 9 bases are a match to TRBD2. Trimming at V came to 1 base and at J to 5 bases, leaving 10 bases not matched to a gene. CDR1 is SEHNR and CDR2 is FQNEAQ in the germline V gene (reference sequence). This CDR3 is built from 17 residues. CDR3 protein: CASSLGGTSRTKDTQYF. The CDR3 DNA follows: TGTGCCAGCAGCTTAGGGGGGACTAGCAGGACCAAAGATACGCAGTATTTT.

This clonotype appeared a single time. This sequence joins TRBV24-1 and TRBJ2-1; D remains unclear. Trimming stripped 4 bases from V and 7 bases from J, with 7 bases between. The germline CDR1 and CDR2 sequences are KGHDR and SFDVKD. The CDR3 is made up of 12 amino acids. The CDR3 is CATSDYRNEQFF. CDR3 DNA sequence: TGTGCCACCAGTGACTACCGAAATGAGCAGTTCTTC.